The source of this TCR beta chain is a study of Graves' ophthalmopathy and Graves' hyperthyroidism (dated 2018 in TCRdb). Turning to the overall study: Hyperthyroidism was defined as stable when no progression to ophthalmopathy occurred within 18 months of follow-up. TCR beta repertoire signatures were used to distinguish Graves' ophthalmopathy from Graves' hyperthyroidism and to predict progression to ophthalmopathy. Following sample collection, hyperthyroidism patients were given methimazole at a starting dose of 30 mg daily, and ophthalmopathy patients were given high-dose intravenous methylprednisolone. In about six hyperthyroidism patients, the T-cell repertoires found in thyroid tissue were compared with those found in blood. For independent validation, a separate cohort was made up of 18 hyperthyroidism patients plus 17 patients who later progressed from hyperthyroidism to ophthalmopathy. In total, 135 blood samples were TCR-sequenced: approximately 42 ophthalmopathy, some 75 hyperthyroidism and some 17 hyperthyroidism-to-ophthalmopathy patients. To explore V-J signatures that distinguish ophthalmopathy from hyperthyroidism, a discovery set of 100 patients was enrolled, made up of 40 to 45 with ophthalmopathy and around 60 with stable hyperthyroidism.

Looking up the germline V gene yields CDR1 SGHTA and CDR2 FQGNSA. Relative to germline, V is 5 bases shorter and J is 3 bases shorter, with 11 bases between their ends. The CDR3 has 13 residues if both end residues are counted. Only the CDR3 portion is preserved as DNA: 39 bases, with reading frame beginning at the first base. As regards this clonotype: The specificity of this receptor is unknown. The CDR3 ends on some other residue instead of the conserved phenylalanine or tryptophan, so this is likely a read error.

Patients with hyperthyroidism were aged 18 to 65 years, had been newly diagnosed, and had a disease duration of less than 2 months. Patients with other autoimmune diseases, uncontrolled infections, pregnancy or lactation were excluded from the study. Diagnosis relied on clinical symptoms, serum thyroxine, TRAb, thyroid ultrasound and orbital computed tomography. Trizol reagent was used to extract the total RNA, and its quality was then checked on an Agilent 2100 Bioanalyzer. For repertoire sequencing, the TCR beta CDR3 regions were amplified from RNA transcripts. A first-round RT-PCR used HTBI primers with the Qiagen OneStep RT-PCR kit, followed by a second-round multiplex PCR, size selection and purification. The libraries underwent paired-end sequencing with 100 bp reads on an Illumina HiSeq2000. The published analysis was carried out like this. Reads were processed with SOAPnuke, discarding reads with adapters, uncalled bases, mean Phred below 15, or no exact constant-primer or identifier match. COPE v1.2.5 was used to merge the high-quality paired reads. Clonotypes were defined as unique nucleotide sequences and were aligned to IMGT TRB V, D and J references using MiTCR v1.1. The analysis was limited to V-J combinations with a frequency above 0.0001, which together covered more than 98% of repertoires. A TCR clonal expansion and chaos score per V-J combination was defined as the ratio of F50 clonal expansion to chaos observed in the TCRdist matrix. Welch's t-statistics and random forest were used to reduce features to approximately 13 V-J combinations, which were fed into a naive Bayes classifier. The Morisita-Horn index was used to measure how similar the thyroid and blood repertoires were. TCRdb applied fastp at Q25 and MiXCR to the public reads, then kept only in-frame beta chains. Each CDR3 protein gets just one entry, which takes the most common genes and DNA from the rows behind it. The V and J calls here are based on TCRdb, not the publication. The sample data list 450,000 to 600,000 distinct CDR3 sequences, and 35% to 40% of these were observed just once. The ten biggest clones cover about 4.6% of the sample.

What the research found in general, with its limitations: Among expanded thyroid clonotypes with frequency above 0.001, most also showed up in blood, which suggests that blood repertoires may reflect the thyroid immune response. No statistical method was used to set the sample size in advance, and the investigators knew which group each participant was assigned to. In validation, the model predicted ophthalmopathy progression with nearly 71% sensitivity and approximately 78% specificity; roughly eleven predicted patients were CT-confirmed with GO in a median of around 6.5 months. The 13-signature model separated ophthalmopathy from stable hyperthyroidism with 85% to 90% sensitivity and about 81% specificity in cross-validation, and 80%/75% in the test set.

The material sequenced was peripheral blood or thyroid tissue (not recorded which). This clonotype originated in an adult man with Graves' hyperthyroidism. The chain is encoded by TRBV7-2 joined to TRBJ2-7; matching of 6 bases hints at TRBD2 as the D gene. The CDR3 loop reads CASSKGLSYEQYS. Here is the DNA: TGTGCCAGCAGCAAAGGACTAAGCTACGAGCAGTACTCC.